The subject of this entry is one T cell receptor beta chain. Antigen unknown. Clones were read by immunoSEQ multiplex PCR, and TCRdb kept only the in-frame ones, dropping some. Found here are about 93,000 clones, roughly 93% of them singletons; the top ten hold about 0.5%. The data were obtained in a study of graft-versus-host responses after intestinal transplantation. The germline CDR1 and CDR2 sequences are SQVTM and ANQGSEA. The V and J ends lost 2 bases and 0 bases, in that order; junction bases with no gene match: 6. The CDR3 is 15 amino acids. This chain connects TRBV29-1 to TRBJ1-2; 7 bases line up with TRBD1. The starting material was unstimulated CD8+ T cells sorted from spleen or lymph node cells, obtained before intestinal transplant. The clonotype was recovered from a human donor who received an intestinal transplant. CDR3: CSVERGGEANYGYTF. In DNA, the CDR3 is TGCAGCGTTGAAAGAGGGGGCGAAGCTAACTATGGCTACACCTTC.